This T cell receptor (beta chain) was captured in a study of T cells in localized non-small cell lung cancer. Clones were read by immunoSEQ multiplex PCR, and TCRdb kept only the in-frame ones, dropping some. The sample has some 80,000 clones, 84% seen once; the top ten hold roughly 3%. Germline loops: CDR1 KGHSH, CDR2 LQKENI. Trimming stripped 3 bases from V and 5 bases from J, with 23 bases between. The CDR3 runs to 17 residues. As to this clone: The antigen is unknown.

Study-wide results and limits: There were a median around 57 of the top 100 tumor clones appearing in adjacent lung. Prolonged overall survival went with higher T cell density in the blood. Tumor trailed uninvolved adjacent lung in T cell clonality, which peaked there. Only one tumor region was sequenced, so heterogeneity remains possible.

The TCR was taken from a man aged 35-75 years with stage I lung adenocarcinoma. Sequenced here: peripheral blood, sampled before any cancer treatment. The gene calls are TRBV18 and TRBJ2-7, with D possibly being TRBD2 (6 bases). CDR3 sequence: CASSPSGGGFEGDEQYF. CDR3 bases: TGTGCCAGCTCACCGTCCGGTGGGGGGTTTGAAGGGGACGAGCAGTACTTC.